The text below deals with one T cell receptor (beta chain). Its antigen is not identified. A much larger clone lies a single base off, so this may be a read error. V lost 8 bases and J 0 bases, leaving 14 bases between the germline ends. The CDR3 sequence is 14 residues long. Per germline, CDR1 DFQATT and CDR2 SNEGSKA (reference sequence). This specimen comes from a study of CD8+CD57+ T cells in acquired aplastic anemia. Turning to the study itself: Recorded DNA amounts for sorted CD4+ and CD8+ cells had an average of around 3.4 ug.

The study profiled TCR beta VDJ and CDR3 using genomic DNA as template. Using its own MiXCR run on the reads, TCRdb lists one record per CDR3 protein. The sample yields some 240,000 distinct CDR3 sequences, approximately 35% seen once. General study results and limits: Under 35 was the count of CD8+ CDR3 sequences that patients shared with controls. Patients and healthy controls showed no significant CD8+ Simpson's diversity difference.

This TCR was recovered from a human donor in good health, serving as a control. The material sequenced was sorted CD4+, CD8+, or CD8+CD57+ T cells (not recorded which) from PBMCs. The rearrangement joins TRBV20-1 to TRBJ2-1, with D possibly matching TRBD1 (5 bases). DNA of the CDR3: TGCAGTACTAACAGGTTCTCCTCCTACAATGAGCAGTTCTTC. It codes for CSTNRFSSYNEQFF.